These 30 T cell receptor beta chains were all obtained from the same sample, sequenced in a study of CD8+ T cells in alopecia areata. Isolated RNA was reverse transcribed into cDNA used as the sequencing template. The repertoire was sequenced with immunoSEQ multiplex PCR; TCRdb's copy has only in-frame clones and lacks some. The sample holds tens of thousands of clones, just over 45% seen once. The treatment here: oral pan-JAK inhibitor, 5-10 mg twice daily. Material: CD8+ T cells sorted from blood, obtained at roughly week 36, from a patient treated with tofacitinib. These TCRs come from a human donor with alopecia areata.

This chain connects TRBV30 to TRBJ2-7, with D unclear. V was trimmed by 3 bases and J by 7 bases, leaving 10 bases between them. CDR3 length: 11 amino acids. The germline CDR1 and CDR2 sequences are GTSNPN and SVGIG (reference sequence). The CDR3 loop reads CAWRDGVEQYF. The CDR3 coding sequence is TGTGCCTGGAGAGATGGGGTTGAGCAGTACTTC.

With respect to this clone: Germline and junction disagree at one end, which may indicate a read error. The V gene is TRBV7-2, the J gene TRBJ2-7, with a possible D match to TRBD1 (6 bases). This CDR3 is 13 amino acids long. Germline V lookup: CDR1 SGHTA, CDR2 FQGNSA. CDR3 region: CASTLQGQYEQYF. The CDR3, as DNA: TGTGCCAGCACCTTACAGGGACAATACGAGCAGTACTTC. Supplemented by reference TRBV7-2 and TRBJ2-7, the full variable domain reads GAGVSQSPSNKVTEKGKDVELRCDPISGHTALYWYRQSLGQGLEFLIYFQGNSAPDKSGLPSDRFSAERTGGSVSTLTIQRTQQEDSAVYLCASTLQGQYEQYFGPGTRLTVT.

This chain links TRBV29-1 with TRBJ1-1, with D maybe TRBD1 (6 bases). CDR1 SQVTM and CDR2 ANQGSEA come from the germline V gene. The V end was cut by 6 bases, the J end by 1 base, with 9 bases between. CDR3 size: 12 residues. For the CDR3, the DNA is TGCAGCGTCGGGACAACGAACACTGAAGCTTTCTTT. This gives the protein CSVGTTNTEAFF. Supplemented by reference TRBV29-1 and TRBJ1-1, the full variable domain reads SAVISQKPSRDICQRGTSLTIQCQVDSQVTMMFWYRQQPGQSLTLIATANQGSEATYESGFVIDKFPISRPNLTFSTLTVSNMSPEDSSIYLCSVGTTNTEAFFGQGTRLTVV.

This clone was seen a few times. The V and J genes are TRBV29-1 and TRBJ2-5; tentatively, D is TRBD1 or TRBD2 (5 bases each). The germline V gene has CDR1 SQVTM and CDR2 ANQGSEA. There are 14 residues in the CDR3. V shed 4 bases and J shed 7 bases, with 19 bases lying between them. The CDR3 loop is CSVGVGPKEGTQYF. The CDR3 region has the DNA TGCAGCGTTGGGGTGGGACCGAAAGAGGGGACCCAGTACTTC.

This clone was counted a few times. The rearrangement joins TRBV5-1 to TRBJ1-2; 9 bases fit TRBD1. V shed 2 bases and J 8 bases; nucleotides not matched to a gene: 4. CDR3 size: 13 residues. Per the germline V gene, CDR1 is SGHRS and CDR2 is YFSETQ. The CDR3 loop reads CASSFGQGRGYTF. The CDR3, as DNA: TGCGCCAGCAGCTTCGGACAGGGGAGAGGCTACACCTTC. The variable domain in full, completed from reference TRBV5-1 and TRBJ1-2, reads KAGVTQTPRYLIKTRGQQVTLSCSPISGHRSVSWYQQTPGQGLQFLFEYFSETQRNKGNFPGRFSGRQFSNSRSEMNVSTLELGDSALYLCASSFGQGRGYTFGSGTRLTVV.

V is TRBV7-8 and J is TRBJ2-7; D possibly corresponds to TRBD2 (5 bases). The CDR3 is 16 residues long. Looked up from germline, CDR1 is SGHVS and CDR2 is FQNEAQ. The V end was cut by 2 bases, the J end by 0 bases, with 14 bases between. DNA of the CDR3: TGTGCCAGCAGCTTACTGCGGACTCGCGACTCCTACGAGCAGTACTTC. It translates to CASSLLRTRDSYEQYF.

The genes are TRBV13 and TRBJ2-1; no clear D gene. Trimming took off 5 bases at V and 7 bases at J, with 12 bases between the two ends. This CDR3 spans 13 amino acids. Germline V lookup: CDR1 PRHDT, CDR2 FYEKMQ (reference sequence). The CDR3 sequence: CASSTGRWNEQFF. In nucleotides, the CDR3 is TGTGCCAGCAGCACTGGACGTTGGAATGAGCAGTTCTTC.

The V gene is TRBV4-2, the J gene TRBJ2-3; 9 bases are shared with TRBD2. The CDR3 is made up of 15 amino acids. Per germline, CDR1 LGHNA and CDR2 YNFKEQ. After removal of 2 bases from V and 2 bases from J, the junction contained 2 bases not matched to a gene. This CDR3 reads CASSQLAGHTDTQYF. CDR3 in DNA: TGTGCCAGCAGCCAACTAGCGGGACACACAGATACGCAGTATTTT.

This clone is medium-sized (0.01 to 0.1%) by share. The chain has TRBV4-1 and TRBJ2-1; 8 positions agree with TRBD2. CDR1 and CDR2 from the germline V gene are MGHRA and YSYEKL. J was trimmed by 2 bases and V by 0 bases; bases with no gene match: 6. This CDR3 region has 17 residues. The CDR3 nucleotides read TGCGCCAGCAGCCAAGATCGGGATAGCGGGACCTACAATGAGCAGTTCTTC. Amino acids: CASSQDRDSGTYNEQFF.

The CDR3, as DNA: TGCGCCAGCAGCCAAGATATTGGAGGAGCAGGCACTGAAGCTTTCTTT. It yields the protein CASSQDIGGAGTEAFF. V usage is TRBV4-1 and J usage is TRBJ1-1; D is undetermined. The CDR3 is 16 residues long. Germline values: CDR1 MGHRA, CDR2 YSYEKL. V was pared by 0 bases and J by 4 bases, with 15 bases between.

This clone has only one observation. This chain uses TRBV11-2 with TRBJ2-7; tentatively, D is TRBD2 (6 bases). The ends were cut back, 5 bases at V and 3 bases at J, with 11 bases in the middle. The CDR3 length is 13 residues. Germline V lookup: CDR1 SGHAT, CDR2 FQNNGV. The CDR3 coding sequence is TGTGCCAGCAGCCACCGGGGGATCTACGAGCAGTACTTC. Its protein is CASSHRGIYEQYF.

This chain joins TRBV10-3 and TRBJ2-7; D is possibly TRBD2 (6 bases). The V gene's germline CDR1 is ENHRY and CDR2 SYGVKD. Trimming stripped 0 bases from V and 6 bases from J, with 9 bases between. The CDR3 runs 13 residues. The CDR3 DNA reads as TGTGCCATCAGTGAGTCGGGACTTTCCGAGCAGTACTTC. Its translation: CAISESGLSEQYF.

This clone was counted between two and nine times. This chain links TRBV11-2 with TRBJ2-3, with D possibly TRBD2 on 6 matching bases. Trimming cost V 3 bases and J 6 bases, with 13 bases left between them. Germline V gene lookup returns CDR1 SGHAT and CDR2 FQNNGV. The length of the CDR3 is 14 residues. DNA of the CDR3: TGTGCCAGCAGCTTTTGGAGGGAAGTGGATACGCAGTATTTT. This encodes CASSFWREVDTQYF.

The chain carries TRBV25-1 and TRBJ2-7; D possibly matches TRBD1 or TRBD2 (5 bases each). Trimming left V 3 bases short and J 3 bases short, with 12 bases between. From germline, CDR1 is MGHDK and CDR2 SYGVNS. This CDR3 comprises 14 residues. CDR3: CASSEDGTFYEQYF. The CDR3 nucleotides read TGTGCCAGCAGTGAGGACGGGACCTTCTACGAGCAGTACTTC.

CDR3 coding DNA: TGCGCCAGCAGCCCCCTAGCGGGGGTGGCAGAGCCCGAGACCCAGTACTTC. Its translation is CASSPLAGVAEPETQYF. The chain is built from TRBV4-1 and TRBJ2-5; 10 nucleotides line up with TRBD2. The CDR3 is made up of 17 amino acids. The V gene end was trimmed by 4 bases and the J gene end by 5 bases; junction bases not matched to a gene: 13. CDR1 is MGHRA and CDR2 is YSYEKL in the germline V gene.

This clone was found a few times. This rearrangement joins TRBV5-1 to TRBJ2-1; TRBD2 agrees at 9 bases. CDR3 length: 15 residues. Germline V gene lookup returns CDR1 SGHRS and CDR2 YFSETQ. Trimming took 2 bases from V and 3 from J; bases not matched to a gene: 3. CDR3 DNA sequence: TGCGCCAGCAGCTTTATGACTAGCGGCTACAATGAGCAGTTCTTC. Translated, it gives CASSFMTSGYNEQFF.

The rearrangement links TRBV29-1 to TRBJ1-4, with a tentative D call TRBD1 (5 bases). The V gene's germline CDR1 is SQVTM and CDR2 ANQGSEA. CDR3 length: 14 residues. Trimming removed 6 bases from V and 8 bases from J, with 19 bases in between. The CDR3 is CSVSWPGLAEKLFF. The CDR3 DNA reads TGCAGCGTATCATGGCCGGGACTGGCCGAAAAACTGTTTTTT. Variable domain in full (rest from reference TRBV29-1 and TRBJ1-4): SAVISQKPSRDICQRGTSLTIQCQVDSQVTMMFWYRQQPGQSLTLIATANQGSEATYESGFVIDKFPISRPNLTFSTLTVSNMSPEDSSIYLCSVSWPGLAEKLFFGSGTQLSVL.

The chain has TRBV27 and TRBJ2-2, with TRBD2 matching over 7 bases. CDR1 MNHEY and CDR2 SMNVEV come from the germline V gene (reference sequence). The ends lost 5 bases at V and 1 base at J; junction bases unmatched: 1. The CDR3 extends over 14 amino acids. Here the CDR3 reads CASSQRGNTGELFF. The CDR3 coding sequence is TGTGCCAGCAGTCAGCGGGGGAACACCGGGGAGCTGTTTTTT.

This sequence joins TRBV28 and TRBJ2-3; 14 nucleotides line up with TRBD2. The CDR3 length is 16 residues. Per germline, CDR1 MDHEN and CDR2 SYDVKM. J was trimmed by 4 bases and V by 8 bases; bases with no gene match: 8. For the CDR3, the DNA is TGTGCCAGCGCCCTTGGGACTAGCGGGAGTGCAGATACGCAGTATTTT. It encodes CASALGTSGSADTQYF.

This clone was found a few times. The J gene is TRBJ2-1, the V gene TRBV5-6; 7 nucleotides agree with TRBD2. After removal of 0 bases from V and 4 bases from J, the junction contained 4 bases not matched to a gene. Germline-derived CDR1 and CDR2 are SGHDT and YYEEEE. The CDR3 runs to 15 residues. The CDR3 coding sequence is TGTGCCAGCAGCTTGGGTCCGCGGGGGTACAATGAGCAGTTCTTC. As protein: CASSLGPRGYNEQFF.

This clone was detected only a few times. V and J are TRBV9 and TRBJ2-7, with 8 bases that match TRBD1. CDR1 and CDR2 (germline): SGDLS, YYNGEE. The CDR3 runs 14 residues. The trim removed 3 bases at V and 3 bases at J, leaving 5 bases unmatched. The CDR3 sequence: CASSAAGTGYEQYF. The CDR3 DNA reads TGTGCCAGCAGCGCAGCCGGGACAGGCTACGAGCAGTACTTC. Complete variable domain (other parts from reference TRBV9 and TRBJ2-7): DSGVTQTPKHLITATGQRVTLRCSPRSGDLSVYWYQQSLDQGLQFLIQYYNGEERAKGNILERFSAQQFPDLHSELNLSSLELGDSALYFCASSAAGTGYEQYFGPGTRLTVT.

There are a few counts of this clone. Here the CDR3 reads CASSDGTDSTDTQYF. The CDR3 nucleotides are TGTGCCAGCAGCGATGGGACAGATAGTACAGATACGCAGTATTTT. The chain is built from TRBV7-9 and TRBJ2-3, with 7 bases fitting TRBD1. V dropped 5 bases and J dropped 3; count of bases not matched to a gene: 8. The CDR3 is 15 residues long. Germline lookup yields CDR1 SEHNR and CDR2 FQNEAQ (reference sequence).

The V gene is TRBV29-1, the J gene TRBJ2-5; D unresolved. This CDR3 has 14 residues. Germline CDR1 and CDR2: SQVTM and ANQGSEA. Trimming removed 4 bases from V and 4 bases from J, with 16 bases in between. The CDR3 sequence is CSVGVVRTGETQYF. The DNA for the CDR3 is TGCAGCGTTGGGGTGGTTCGAACGGGAGAGACCCAGTACTTC.

This clone was observed a few times. Here the CDR3 reads CASSLGTDTQYF. In DNA, the CDR3 is TGTGCCAGCAGCTTGGGAACAGATACGCAGTATTTT. This chain connects TRBV7-2 to TRBJ2-3; D unresolved. Germline V gene data show CDR1 as SGHTA and CDR2 as FQGNSA. There are 12 residues in the CDR3. V gave up 3 bases and J gave up 3 bases, with 4 bases separating them.

This clone was observed a handful of times. In nucleotides, the CDR3 is TGTGCCAGCAGTAGGGACAGAGATCAGCCCCAGCATTTT. Translated: CASSRDRDQPQHF. The V and J genes are TRBV7-2 and TRBJ1-5; the match to TRBD1 covers 7 bases. The CDR3 length is 13 residues. The germline V gene has CDR1 SGHTA and CDR2 FQGNSA. J was trimmed by 5 bases and V by 6 bases; bases with no gene match: 4.

This clone was seen a handful of times. This chain uses TRBV5-1 with TRBJ2-1, with 13 bases identical to TRBD2. Germline trimming cut 1 base from V and 4 bases from J; bases unmatched to any gene: 2. The V gene's germline CDR1 is SGHRS and CDR2 YFSETQ. There are 16 residues in the CDR3. CDR3 bases: TGCGCCAGCAGCTTGACTAGCGGGAGGGTTTACAATGAGCAGTTCTTC. It codes for CASSLTSGRVYNEQFF. Drawing the rest from reference TRBV5-1 and TRBJ2-1, the complete variable domain is KAGVTQTPRYLIKTRGQQVTLSCSPISGHRSVSWYQQTPGQGLQFLFEYFSETQRNKGNFPGRFSGRQFSNSRSEMNVSTLELGDSALYLCASSLTSGRVYNEQFFGPGTRLTVL.

The chain couples TRBV27 to TRBJ2-3; 13 bases match TRBD2. Germline assignment: CDR1 MNHEY and CDR2 SMNVEV (reference sequence). This CDR3 has 16 amino acids. V lost 5 bases to trimming and J lost 5 bases; unmatched junction nucleotides: 7. The CDR3 DNA is TGTGCCAGCAGTGTTTTTACTAGCGGGAGGGAAGATACGCAGTATTTT. Protein sequence: CASSVFTSGREDTQYF.

This clone showed up just once. The chain has TRBV9 and TRBJ2-2; 7 bases are a match to TRBD1. The CDR3 covers 13 residues. Germline CDR1 reads SGDLS; CDR2 reads YYNGEE. V dropped 0 bases and J dropped 7; count of bases not matched to a gene: 0. The CDR3 reads CASSVAGGGELFF. The CDR3 bases are TGTGCCAGCAGCGTAGCAGGGGGCGGGGAGCTGTTTTTT.

The rearrangement links TRBV23-1 to TRBJ2-1; 7 bases are shared with TRBD2. TRBV23-1 is classed as an ORF, of uncertain function. V lost 0 bases and J lost 1; bases outside the gene matches: 15. CDR3 length: 20 residues. DNA of the CDR3: TGCGCCAGCAGTCAATCCCTCCTAGCGGTCAACGACTGGTCCTACAATGAGCAGTTCTTC. It yields the protein CASSQSLLAVNDWSYNEQFF.

This clone was seen a handful of times. J is TRBJ2-5 and V is TRBV9, with D unresolved. This CDR3 contains 14 residues. Germline assignment: CDR1 SGDLS and CDR2 YYNGEE. Between the trimmed V and J ends, which lost 3 bases and 7 bases, there was a span of 16 bases. CDR3 nucleotides: TGTGCCAGCAGCGGTTGTGGGGAAAAAGGGACCCAGTACTTC. As protein: CASSGCGEKGTQYF.